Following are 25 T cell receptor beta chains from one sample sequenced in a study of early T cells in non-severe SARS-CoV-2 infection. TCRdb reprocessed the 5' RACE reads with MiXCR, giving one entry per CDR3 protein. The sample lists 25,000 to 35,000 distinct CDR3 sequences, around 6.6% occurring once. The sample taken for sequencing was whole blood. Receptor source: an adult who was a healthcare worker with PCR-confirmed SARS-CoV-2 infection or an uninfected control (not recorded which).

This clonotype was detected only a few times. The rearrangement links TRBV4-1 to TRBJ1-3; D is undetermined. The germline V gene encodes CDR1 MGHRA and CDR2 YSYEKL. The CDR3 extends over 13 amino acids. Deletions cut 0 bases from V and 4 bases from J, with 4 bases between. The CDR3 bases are TGCGCCAGCAGCCAAGAGGACGGAAACACCATATATTTT. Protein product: CASSQEDGNTIYF.

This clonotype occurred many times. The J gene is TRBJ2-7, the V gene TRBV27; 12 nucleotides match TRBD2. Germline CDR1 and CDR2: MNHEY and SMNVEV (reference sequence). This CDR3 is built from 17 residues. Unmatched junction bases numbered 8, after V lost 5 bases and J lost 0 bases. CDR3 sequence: CASSRLAGDLSSYEQYF. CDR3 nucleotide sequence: TGTGCCAGCAGTCGACTAGCGGGAGACCTCAGCTCCTACGAGCAGTACTTC.

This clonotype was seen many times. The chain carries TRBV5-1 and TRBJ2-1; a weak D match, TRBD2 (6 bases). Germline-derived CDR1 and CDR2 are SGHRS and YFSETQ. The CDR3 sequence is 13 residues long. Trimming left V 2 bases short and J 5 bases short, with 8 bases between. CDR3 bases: TGCGCCAGCAGCTTTGGAGGGAACAATGAGCAGTTCTTC. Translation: CASSFGGNNEQFF. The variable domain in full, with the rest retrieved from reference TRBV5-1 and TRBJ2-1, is KAGVTQTPRYLIKTRGQQVTLSCSPISGHRSVSWYQQTPGQGLQFLFEYFSETQRNKGNFPGRFSGRQFSNSRSEMNVSTLELGDSALYLCASSFGGNNEQFFGPGTRLTVL.

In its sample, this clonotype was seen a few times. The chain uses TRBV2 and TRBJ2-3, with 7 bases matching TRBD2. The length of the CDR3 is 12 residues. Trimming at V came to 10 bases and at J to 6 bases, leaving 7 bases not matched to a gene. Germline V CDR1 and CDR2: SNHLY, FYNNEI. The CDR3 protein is CATLLGGDTQYF. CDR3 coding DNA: TGTGCCACCCTATTGGGAGGGGATACGCAGTATTTT.

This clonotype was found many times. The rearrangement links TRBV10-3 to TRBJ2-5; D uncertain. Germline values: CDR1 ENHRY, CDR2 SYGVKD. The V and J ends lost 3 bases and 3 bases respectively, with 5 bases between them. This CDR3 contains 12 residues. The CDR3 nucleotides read TGTGCCATCAGTGATAACGAAGAGACCCAGTACTTC. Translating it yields CAISDNEETQYF.

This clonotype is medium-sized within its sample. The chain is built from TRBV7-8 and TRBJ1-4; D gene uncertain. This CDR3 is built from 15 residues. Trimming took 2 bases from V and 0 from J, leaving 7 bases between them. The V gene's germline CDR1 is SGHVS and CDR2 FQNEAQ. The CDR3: CASSLREATNEKLFF. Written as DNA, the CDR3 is TGTGCCAGCAGCTTACGTGAAGCAACTAATGAAAAACTGTTTTTT.

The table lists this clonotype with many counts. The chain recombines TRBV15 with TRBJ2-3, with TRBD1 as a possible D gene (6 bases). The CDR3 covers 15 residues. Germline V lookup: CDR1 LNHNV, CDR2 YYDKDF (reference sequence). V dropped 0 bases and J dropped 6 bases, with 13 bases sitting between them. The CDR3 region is CATSRDSVRGDTQYF. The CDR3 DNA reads TGTGCCACCAGCAGAGATTCAGTGAGGGGGGATACGCAGTATTTT.

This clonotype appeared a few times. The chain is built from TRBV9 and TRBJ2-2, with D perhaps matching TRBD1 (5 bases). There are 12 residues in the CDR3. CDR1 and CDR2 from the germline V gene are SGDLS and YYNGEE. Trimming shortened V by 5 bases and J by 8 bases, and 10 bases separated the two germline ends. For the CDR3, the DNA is TGTGCCAGCAGTTATCCAGGGGGGGAGCTGTTTTTT. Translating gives CASSYPGGELFF.

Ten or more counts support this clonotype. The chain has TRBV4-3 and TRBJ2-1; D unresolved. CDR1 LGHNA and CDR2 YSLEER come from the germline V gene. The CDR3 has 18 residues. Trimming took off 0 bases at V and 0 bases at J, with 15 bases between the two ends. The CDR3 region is CASSQDLARGSSYNEQFF. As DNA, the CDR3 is TGCGCCAGCAGCCAAGATCTGGCTCGCGGCAGCTCCTACAATGAGCAGTTCTTC.

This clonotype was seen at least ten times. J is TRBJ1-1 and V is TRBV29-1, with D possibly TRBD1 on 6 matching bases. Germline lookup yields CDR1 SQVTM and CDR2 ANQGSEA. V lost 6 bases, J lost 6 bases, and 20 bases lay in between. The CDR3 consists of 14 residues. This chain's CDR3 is CSVTAGGFVAEAFF. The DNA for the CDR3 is TGCAGCGTGACCGCGGGGGGCTTCGTTGCTGAAGCTTTCTTT.

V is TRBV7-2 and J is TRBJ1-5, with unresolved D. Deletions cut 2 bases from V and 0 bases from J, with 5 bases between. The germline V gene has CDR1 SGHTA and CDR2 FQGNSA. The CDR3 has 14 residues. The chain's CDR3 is CASSLRSSNQPQHF. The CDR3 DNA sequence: TGTGCCAGCAGCTTAAGGTCTAGCAATCAGCCCCAGCATTTT.

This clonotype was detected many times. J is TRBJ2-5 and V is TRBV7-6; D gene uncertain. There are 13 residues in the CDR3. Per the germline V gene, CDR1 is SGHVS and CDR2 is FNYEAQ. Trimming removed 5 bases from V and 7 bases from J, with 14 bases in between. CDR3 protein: CASSVEPWGTQYF. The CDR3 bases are TGTGCCAGCAGCGTGGAGCCCTGGGGGACCCAGTACTTC.

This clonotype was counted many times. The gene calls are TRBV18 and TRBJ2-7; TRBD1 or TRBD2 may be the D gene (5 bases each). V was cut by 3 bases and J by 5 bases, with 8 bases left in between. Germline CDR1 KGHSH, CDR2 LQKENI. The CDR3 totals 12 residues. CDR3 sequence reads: CASSPRGDEQYF. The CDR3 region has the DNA TGTGCCAGCTCACCTCGGGGCGACGAGCAGTACTTC.

The CDR3 protein is CARMAGGRTDTQYF. Here the CDR3 DNA reads TGTGCCAGGATGGCGGGAGGGAGGACAGATACGCAGTATTTT. The gene calls are TRBV6-1 and TRBJ2-3; 9 bases map to TRBD2. Germline V gives CDR1 MNHNS, CDR2 SASEGT. The trim removed 9 bases at V and 3 bases at J, leaving 7 bases unmatched. CDR3 length: 14 amino acids.

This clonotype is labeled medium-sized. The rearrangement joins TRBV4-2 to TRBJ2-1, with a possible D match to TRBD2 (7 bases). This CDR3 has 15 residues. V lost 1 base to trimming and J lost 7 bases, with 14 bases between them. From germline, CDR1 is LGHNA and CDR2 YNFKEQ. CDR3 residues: CASSQVGGADNEQFF. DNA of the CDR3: TGTGCCAGCAGCCAAGTAGGGGGGGCGGATAATGAGCAGTTCTTC.

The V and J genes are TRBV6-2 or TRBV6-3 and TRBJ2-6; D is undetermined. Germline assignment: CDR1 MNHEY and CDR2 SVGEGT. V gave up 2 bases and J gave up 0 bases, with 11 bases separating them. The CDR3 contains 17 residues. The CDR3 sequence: CASSYSLVSSGANVLTF. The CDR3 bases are TGTGCCAGCAGTTACAGCCTAGTGAGCTCTGGGGCCAACGTCCTGACTTTC.

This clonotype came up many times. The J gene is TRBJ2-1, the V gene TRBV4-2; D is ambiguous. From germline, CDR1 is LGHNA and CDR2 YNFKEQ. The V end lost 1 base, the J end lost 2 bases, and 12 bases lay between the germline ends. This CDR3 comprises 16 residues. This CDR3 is CASSQAGSPAYNEQFF. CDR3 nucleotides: TGTGCCAGCAGCCAAGCCGGGTCACCAGCCTACAATGAGCAGTTCTTC.

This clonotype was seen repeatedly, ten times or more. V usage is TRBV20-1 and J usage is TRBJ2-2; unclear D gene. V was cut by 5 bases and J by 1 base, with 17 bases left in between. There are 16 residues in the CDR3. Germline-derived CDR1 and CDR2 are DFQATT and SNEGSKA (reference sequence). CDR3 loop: CSAPMGWVGNTGELFF. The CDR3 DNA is TGCAGTGCTCCGATGGGATGGGTAGGGAACACCGGGGAGCTGTTTTTT.

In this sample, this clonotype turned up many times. This chain's CDR3 is CASSLVSRSSYNEQFF. The CDR3 DNA reads TGCGCCAGCAGCTTGGTTAGCCGGAGCTCCTACAATGAGCAGTTCTTC. This chain joins TRBV5-1 and TRBJ2-1, with unresolved D. Germline CDR1 is SGHRS and CDR2 is YFSETQ. This CDR3 spans 16 amino acids. Trimming left V 0 bases short and J 0 bases short, with 10 bases between.

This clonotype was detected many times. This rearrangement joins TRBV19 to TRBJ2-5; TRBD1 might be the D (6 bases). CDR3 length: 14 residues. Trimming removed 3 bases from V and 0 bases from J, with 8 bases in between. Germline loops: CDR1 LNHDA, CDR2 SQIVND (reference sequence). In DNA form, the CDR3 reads TGTGCCAGTAGTATGGGGACATACCAAGAGACCCAGTACTTC. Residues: CASSMGTYQETQYF.

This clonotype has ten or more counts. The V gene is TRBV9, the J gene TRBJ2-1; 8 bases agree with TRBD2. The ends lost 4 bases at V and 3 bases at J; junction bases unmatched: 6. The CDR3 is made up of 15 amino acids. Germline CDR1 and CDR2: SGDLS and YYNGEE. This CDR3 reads CASSLGRGSYNEQFF. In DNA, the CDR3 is TGTGCCAGCAGCCTCGGGAGGGGCAGCTACAATGAGCAGTTCTTC.

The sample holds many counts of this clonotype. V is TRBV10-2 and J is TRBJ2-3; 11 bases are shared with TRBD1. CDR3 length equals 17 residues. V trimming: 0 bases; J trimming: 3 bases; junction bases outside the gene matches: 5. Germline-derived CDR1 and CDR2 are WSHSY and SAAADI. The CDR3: CASSESSGTGGTDTQYF. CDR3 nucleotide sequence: TGCGCCAGCAGTGAGTCGTCTGGGACAGGGGGAACAGATACGCAGTATTTT.

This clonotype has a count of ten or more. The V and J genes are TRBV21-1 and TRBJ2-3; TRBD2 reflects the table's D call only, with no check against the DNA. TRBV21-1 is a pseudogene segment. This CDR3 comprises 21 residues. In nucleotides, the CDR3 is TGTGCCAGCAGCAAAGAAGGGGAACTAGCGGGAGGACGTGCGAGCACAGATACGCAGTATTTT. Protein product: CASSKEGELAGGRASTDTQYF.

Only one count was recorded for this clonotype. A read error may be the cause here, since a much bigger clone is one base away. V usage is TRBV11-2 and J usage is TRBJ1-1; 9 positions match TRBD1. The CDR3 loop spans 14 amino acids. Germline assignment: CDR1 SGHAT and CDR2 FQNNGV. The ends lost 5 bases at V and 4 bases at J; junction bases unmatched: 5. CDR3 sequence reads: CASSRQGDCTEAFF. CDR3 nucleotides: TGTGCCAGCAGCCGACAGGGGGACTGCACTGAAGCTTTCTTT.

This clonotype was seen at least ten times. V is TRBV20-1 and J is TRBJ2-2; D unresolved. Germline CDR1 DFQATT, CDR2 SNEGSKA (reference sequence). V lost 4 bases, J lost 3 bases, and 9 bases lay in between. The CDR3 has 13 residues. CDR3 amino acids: CSATSSDTGELFF. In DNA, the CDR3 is TGCAGTGCTACCTCTAGTGACACCGGGGAGCTGTTTTTT.